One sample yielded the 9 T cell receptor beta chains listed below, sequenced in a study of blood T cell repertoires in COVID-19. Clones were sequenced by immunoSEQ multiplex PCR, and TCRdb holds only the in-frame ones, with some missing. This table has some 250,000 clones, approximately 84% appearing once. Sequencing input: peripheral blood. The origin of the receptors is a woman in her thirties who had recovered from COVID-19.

The CDR3 DNA reads as TGTGCCAGTAGTACCCCGGGACAGGAAGGGCAAGCGACCTACGAGCAGTACTTC. Its translation is CASSTPGQEGQATYEQYF. The chain links TRBV19 to TRBJ2-7; 8 bases line up with TRBD1. With V trimmed by 4 bases and J by 2 bases, 16 bases remained unmatched. The germline V gene has CDR1 LNHDA and CDR2 SQIVND (reference sequence). This CDR3 has 18 residues.

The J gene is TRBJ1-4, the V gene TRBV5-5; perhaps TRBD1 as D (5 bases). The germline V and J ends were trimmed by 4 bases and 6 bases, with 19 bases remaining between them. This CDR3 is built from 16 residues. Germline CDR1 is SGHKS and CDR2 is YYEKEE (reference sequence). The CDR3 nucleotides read TGTGCCAGCAGCCTCCGGATGGGGGGTTTGTATGAAAAACTGTTTTTT. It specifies CASSLRMGGLYEKLFF.

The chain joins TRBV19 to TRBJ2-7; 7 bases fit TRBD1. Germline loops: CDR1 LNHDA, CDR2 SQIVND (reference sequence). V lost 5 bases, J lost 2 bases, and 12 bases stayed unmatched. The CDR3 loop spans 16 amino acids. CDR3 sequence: CASSPSISGQPYEQYF. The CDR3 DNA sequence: TGTGCCAGTAGTCCCAGCATATCGGGACAGCCCTACGAGCAGTACTTC.

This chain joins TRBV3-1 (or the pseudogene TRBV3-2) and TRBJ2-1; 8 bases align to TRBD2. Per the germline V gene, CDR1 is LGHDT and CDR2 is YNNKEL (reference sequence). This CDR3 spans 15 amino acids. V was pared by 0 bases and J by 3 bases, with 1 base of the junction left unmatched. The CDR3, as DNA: TGTGCCAGCAGCCAAGAGGCGGGGGGCTACAATGAGCAGTTCTTC. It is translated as CASSQEAGGYNEQFF.

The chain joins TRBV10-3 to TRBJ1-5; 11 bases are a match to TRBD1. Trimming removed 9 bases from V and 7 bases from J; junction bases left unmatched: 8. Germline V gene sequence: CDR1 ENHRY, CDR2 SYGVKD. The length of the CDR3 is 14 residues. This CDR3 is CAISTDRGQQPQHF. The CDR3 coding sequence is TGTGCCATTTCCACGGACAGGGGGCAACAGCCCCAGCATTTT.

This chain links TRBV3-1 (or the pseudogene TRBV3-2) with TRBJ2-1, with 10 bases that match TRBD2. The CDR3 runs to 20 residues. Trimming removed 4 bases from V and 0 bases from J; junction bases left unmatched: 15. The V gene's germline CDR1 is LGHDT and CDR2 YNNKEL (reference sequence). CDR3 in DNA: TGTGCCAGCAGCCGACGCCTAGCGGGGGTTACCCCGAGCTCCTACAATGAGCAGTTCTTC. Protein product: CASSRRLAGVTPSSYNEQFF.

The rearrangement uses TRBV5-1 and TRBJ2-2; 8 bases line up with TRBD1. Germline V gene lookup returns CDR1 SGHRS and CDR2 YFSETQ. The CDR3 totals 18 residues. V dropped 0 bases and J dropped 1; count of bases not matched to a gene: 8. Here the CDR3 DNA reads TGCGCCAGCAGCTTGGACGGGACAGGAAATCTGAACACCGGGGAGCTGTTTTTT. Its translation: CASSLDGTGNLNTGELFF.

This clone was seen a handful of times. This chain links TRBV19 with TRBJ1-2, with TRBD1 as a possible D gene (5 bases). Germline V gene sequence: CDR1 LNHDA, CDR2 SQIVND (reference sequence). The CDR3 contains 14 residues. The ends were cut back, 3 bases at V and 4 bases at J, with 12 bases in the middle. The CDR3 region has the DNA TGTGCCAGTAGTATCCTGCAGGGAATCTATGGCTACACCTTC. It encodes CASSILQGIYGYTF.

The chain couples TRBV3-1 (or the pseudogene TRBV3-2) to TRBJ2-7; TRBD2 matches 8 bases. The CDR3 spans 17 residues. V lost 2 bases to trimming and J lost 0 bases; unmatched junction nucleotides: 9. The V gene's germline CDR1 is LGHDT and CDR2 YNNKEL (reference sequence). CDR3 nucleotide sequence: TGTGCCAGCAGCCAAATAGGACCAGCGGGAGTCTCCTACGAGCAGTACTTC. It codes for CASSQIGPAGVSYEQYF.